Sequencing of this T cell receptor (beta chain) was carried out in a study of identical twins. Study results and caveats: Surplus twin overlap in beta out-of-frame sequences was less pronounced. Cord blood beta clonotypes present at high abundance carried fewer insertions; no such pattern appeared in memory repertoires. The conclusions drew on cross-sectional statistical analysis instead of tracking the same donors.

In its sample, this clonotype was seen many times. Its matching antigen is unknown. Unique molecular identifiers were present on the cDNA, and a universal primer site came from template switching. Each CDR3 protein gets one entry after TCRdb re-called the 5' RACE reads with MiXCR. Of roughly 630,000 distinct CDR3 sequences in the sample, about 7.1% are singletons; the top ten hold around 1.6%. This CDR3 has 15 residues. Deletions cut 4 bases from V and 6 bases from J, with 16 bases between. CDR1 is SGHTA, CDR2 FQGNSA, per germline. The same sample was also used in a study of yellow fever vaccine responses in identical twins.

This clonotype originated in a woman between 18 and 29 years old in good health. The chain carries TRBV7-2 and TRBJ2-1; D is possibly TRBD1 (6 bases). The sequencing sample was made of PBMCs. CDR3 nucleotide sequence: TGTGCCAGCAGCTCCCAAGGGACACAGGCCAATGAGCAGTTCTTC. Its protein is CASSSQGTQANEQFF. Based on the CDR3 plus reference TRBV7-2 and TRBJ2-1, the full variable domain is GAGVSQSPSNKVTEKGKDVELRCDPISGHTALYWYRQSLGQGLEFLIYFQGNSAPDKSGLPSDRFSAERTGGSVSTLTIQRTQQEDSAVYLCASSSQGTQANEQFFGPGTRLTVL.